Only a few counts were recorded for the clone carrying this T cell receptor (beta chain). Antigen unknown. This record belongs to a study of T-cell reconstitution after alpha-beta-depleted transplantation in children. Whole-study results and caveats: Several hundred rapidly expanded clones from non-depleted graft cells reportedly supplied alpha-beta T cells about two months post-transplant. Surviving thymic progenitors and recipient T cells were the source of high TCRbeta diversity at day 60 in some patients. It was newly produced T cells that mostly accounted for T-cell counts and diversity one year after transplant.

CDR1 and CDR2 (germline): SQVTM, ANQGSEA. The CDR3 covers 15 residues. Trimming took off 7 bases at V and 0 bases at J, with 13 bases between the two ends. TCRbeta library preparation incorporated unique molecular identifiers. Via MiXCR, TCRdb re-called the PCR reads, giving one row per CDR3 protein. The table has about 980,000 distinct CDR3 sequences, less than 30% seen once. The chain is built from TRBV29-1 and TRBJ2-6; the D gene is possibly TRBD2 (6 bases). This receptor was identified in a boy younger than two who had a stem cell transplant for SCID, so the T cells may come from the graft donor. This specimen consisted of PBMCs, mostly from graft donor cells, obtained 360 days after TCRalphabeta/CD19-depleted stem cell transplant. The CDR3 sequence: CSAVDGSSGANVLTF. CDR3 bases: TGCAGCGCCGTCGACGGGAGCTCTGGGGCCAACGTCCTGACTTTC.